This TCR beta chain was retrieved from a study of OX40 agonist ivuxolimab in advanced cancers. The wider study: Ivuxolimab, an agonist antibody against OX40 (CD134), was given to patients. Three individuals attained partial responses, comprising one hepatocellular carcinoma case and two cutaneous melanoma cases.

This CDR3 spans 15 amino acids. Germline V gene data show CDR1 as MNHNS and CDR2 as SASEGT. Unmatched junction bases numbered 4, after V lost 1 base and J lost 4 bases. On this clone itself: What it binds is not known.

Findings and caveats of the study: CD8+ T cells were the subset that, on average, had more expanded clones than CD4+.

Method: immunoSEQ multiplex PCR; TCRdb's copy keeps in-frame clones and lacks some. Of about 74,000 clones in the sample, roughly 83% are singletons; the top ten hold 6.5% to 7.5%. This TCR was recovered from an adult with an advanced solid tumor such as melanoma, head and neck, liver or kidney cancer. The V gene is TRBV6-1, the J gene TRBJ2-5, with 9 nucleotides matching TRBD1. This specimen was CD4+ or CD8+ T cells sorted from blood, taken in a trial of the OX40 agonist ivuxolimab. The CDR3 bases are TGTGCCAGCAGTGAAGAAAACAGGGGGCGAGAGACCCAGTACTTC. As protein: CASSEENRGRETQYF.